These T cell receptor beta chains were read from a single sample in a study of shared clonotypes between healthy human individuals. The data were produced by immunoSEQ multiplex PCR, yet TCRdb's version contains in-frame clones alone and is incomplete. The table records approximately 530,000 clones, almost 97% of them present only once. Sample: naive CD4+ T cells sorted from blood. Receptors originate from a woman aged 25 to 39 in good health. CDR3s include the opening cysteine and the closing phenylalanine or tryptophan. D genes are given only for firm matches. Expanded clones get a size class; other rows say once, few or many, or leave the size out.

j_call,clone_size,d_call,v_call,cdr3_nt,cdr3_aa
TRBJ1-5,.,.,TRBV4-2,TGTGCCAGCAGCCAAGCCGGGGAACAGAGCAATCAGCCCCAGCATTTT,CASSQAGEQSNQPQHF
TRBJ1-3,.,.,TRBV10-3,TGTGCCATCAGTGAGCGGTTGGACACCATATATTTT,CAISERLDTIYF
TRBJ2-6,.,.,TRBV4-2,TGTGCCAGCAGCCAAGGGGTGACAGCCACGCGGGCCAACGTCCTGACTTTC,CASSQGVTATRANVLTF
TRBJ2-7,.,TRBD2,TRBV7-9,TGTGCCAGCAGCCGCCATAGCGGGAGCCAGGACGAGCAGTACTTC,CASSRHSGSQDEQYF
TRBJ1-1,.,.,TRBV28,TGTGCCAGCAGTTTTTTAGGGTTCACTGAAGCTTTCTTT,CASSFLGFTEAFF
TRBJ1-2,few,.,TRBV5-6,TGTGCCAGTACCTTTAGGGGCCTGGGGCAAAGCTACACCTTC,CASTFRGLGQSYTF
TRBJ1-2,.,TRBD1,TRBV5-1,TGCGCCAGCAGCGAGGGACAGGGAGGCTACACCTTC,CASSEGQGGYTF
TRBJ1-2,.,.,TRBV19,TGTGCCAGTAGTATTGTGGGGACGGAGAACTATGGCTACACCTTC,CASSIVGTENYGYTF
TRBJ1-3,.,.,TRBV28,TGTGCCAGCACTACCTTCACCGCCTTACTCTCTGGAAACACCATATATTTT,CASTTFTALLSGNTIYF
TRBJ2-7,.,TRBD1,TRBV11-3,TGTGCCAGCAGCTGGGACAGGGAAAGCGAGCAGTACTTC,CASSWDRESEQYF
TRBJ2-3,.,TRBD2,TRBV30,TGTGCCTGGAAAGTTAGCGGGAAGGGCACAGATACGCAGTATTTT,CAWKVSGKGTDTQYF
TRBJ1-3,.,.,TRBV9,TGTGCCAGCAGCGATAGACAGGCATCCTGGGGAAACACCATATATTTT,CASSDRQASWGNTIYF
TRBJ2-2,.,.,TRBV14,TGTGCCAGCAGCCAAGACGTGAACACCGGGGAGCTGTTTTTT,CASSQDVNTGELFF
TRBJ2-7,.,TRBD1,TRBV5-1,TGCGCCAGCAGCTTGGGGGACAGCAGCTACGAGCAGTACTTC,CASSLGDSSYEQYF
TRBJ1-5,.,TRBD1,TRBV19,TGTGCCACTTCCGGGACAGGGGGCCAGCCCCAGCATTTT,CATSGTGGQPQHF
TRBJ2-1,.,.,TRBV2,TGTGCCAGCAGTGAAGGGGGGAATGAGCAGTTCTTC,CASSEGGNEQFF
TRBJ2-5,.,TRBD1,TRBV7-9,TGTGCCAGCAGCTTAAGGGTGGACAGGGGGGAGACCCAGTACTTC,CASSLRVDRGETQYF
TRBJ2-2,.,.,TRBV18,TGTGCCAGCTCACAAGCACCGCGGGCGGTCACCGGGGAGCTGTTTTTT,CASSQAPRAVTGELFF
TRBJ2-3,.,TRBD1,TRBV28,TGTGCCAGCACACCGGGACAGGGTGTGGCGGGTTCAGATACGCAGTATTTT,CASTPGQGVAGSDTQYF
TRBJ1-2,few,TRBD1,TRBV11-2,TGTGCCAGCAGCTTAGATCGGACAGGCCCCTACTATGGCTACACCTTC,CASSLDRTGPYYGYTF
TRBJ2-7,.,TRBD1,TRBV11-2,TGTGCCAGCAGCCACGGACGACAGGGAGCTTCCTACGAGCAGTACTTC,CASSHGRQGASYEQYF
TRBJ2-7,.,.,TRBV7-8,TGTGCCAGCAGCTTAGGACGACAGGTCGAGACCGCGACGGACTACGAGCAGTACTTC,CASSLGRQVETATDYEQYF
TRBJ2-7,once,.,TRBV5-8,TGTGCCAGCAGCCCACGACAGACGTCCTACGAGCAGTACTTC,CASSPRQTSYEQYF
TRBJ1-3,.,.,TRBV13,TGTGCCAGCAGCCCACCAGGGGCCTCGAGAAACACCATATATTTT,CASSPPGASRNTIYF
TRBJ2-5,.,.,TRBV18,TGTGCCAGCTCACAGGCGGGCACTAAGTACCAAGAGACCCAGTACTTC,CASSQAGTKYQETQYF
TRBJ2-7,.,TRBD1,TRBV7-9,TGTGCCAGCACCAGGGACAGATACGAGCAGTACTTC,CASTRDRYEQYF
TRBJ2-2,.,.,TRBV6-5,TGTGCCAGCAGAAGGACTCACACCGGGGAGCTGTTTTTT,CASRRTHTGELFF